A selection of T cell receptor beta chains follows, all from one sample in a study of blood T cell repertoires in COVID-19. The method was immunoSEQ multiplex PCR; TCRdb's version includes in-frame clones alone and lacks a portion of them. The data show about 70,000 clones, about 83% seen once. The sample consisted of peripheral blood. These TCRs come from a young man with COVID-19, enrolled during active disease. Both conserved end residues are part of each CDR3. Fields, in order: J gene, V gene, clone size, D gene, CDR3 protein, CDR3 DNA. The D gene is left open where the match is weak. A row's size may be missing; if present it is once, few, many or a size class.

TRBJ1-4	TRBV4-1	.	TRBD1	CASSQQQGAVYEKLFF	TGCGCCAGCAGCCAGCAACAGGGGGCGGTGTACGAAAAACTGTTTTTT
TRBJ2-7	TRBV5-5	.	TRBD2	CASCGTSGAYEQYF	TGTGCCAGCTGTGGGACTAGCGGAGCCTACGAGCAGTACTTC
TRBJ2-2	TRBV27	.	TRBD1	CASRNKGQLNTGELFF	TGTGCCAGCAGGAACAAGGGACAGCTAAACACCGGGGAGCTGTTTTTT
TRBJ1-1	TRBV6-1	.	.	CASSEGGRDTEAFF	TGTGCCAGCAGTGAAGGGGGGCGGGACACTGAAGCTTTCTTT
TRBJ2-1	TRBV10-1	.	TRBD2	CASSDPSGRGNEQFF	TGCGCCAGCAGTGATCCTAGCGGGAGGGGGAATGAGCAGTTCTTC
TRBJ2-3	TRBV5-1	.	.	CASSPAQVSTDTQYF	TGCGCCAGCAGCCCGGCCCAGGTGAGCACAGATACGCAGTATTTT
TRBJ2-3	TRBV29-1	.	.	CSVSRGTTNTDTQYF	TGCAGCGTTTCCAGGGGCACGACGAACACAGATACGCAGTATTTT
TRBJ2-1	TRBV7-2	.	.	CASSLRGPGGNEQFF	TGTGCCAGCAGCTTGCGGGGTCCCGGTGGAAATGAGCAGTTCTTC
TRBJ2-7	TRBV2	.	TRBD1	CASSPRDRVYEQYF	TGTGCCAGCAGTCCCCGGGACAGAGTTTACGAGCAGTACTTC
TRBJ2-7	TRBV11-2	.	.	CASKRQGLDEQYF	TGTGCCAGCAAAAGGCAGGGGCTAGACGAGCAGTACTTC
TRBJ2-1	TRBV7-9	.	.	CASSVGNPGLFHIEQFF	TGTGCCAGCAGCGTAGGCAACCCGGGACTTTTTCACATTGAGCAGTTCTTC
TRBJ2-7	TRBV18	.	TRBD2	CASSSASGSYEQYF	TGTGCCAGCTCTTCCGCTAGCGGTTCCTACGAGCAGTACTTC
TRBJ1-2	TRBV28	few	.	CASSLAASYNYGYTF	TGTGCCAGCAGTTTGGCCGCCAGTTACAACTATGGCTACACCTTC
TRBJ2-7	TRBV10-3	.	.	CAIRRAGADSSYEQYF	TGTGCCATCAGGCGTGCGGGGGCCGACAGCTCCTACGAGCAGTACTTC
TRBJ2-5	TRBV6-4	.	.	CASSDPEQVEKGETQYF	TGTGCCAGCAGTGACCCCGAACAGGTCGAAAAAGGAGAGACCCAGTACTTC
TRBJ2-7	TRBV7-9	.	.	CASSPVGSGDGREQYF	TGTGCCAGCAGCCCCGTCGGTTCAGGGGACGGGCGCGAGCAGTACTTC
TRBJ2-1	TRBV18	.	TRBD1	CASSLAGTGAHNEQFF	TGTGCCAGCTCACTAGCCGGGACAGGGGCACACAATGAGCAGTTCTTC
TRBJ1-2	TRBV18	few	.	CASSPRPDGGRGGYTF	TGTGCCAGCTCACCACGACCCGACGGGGGGCGAGGTGGCTACACCTTC
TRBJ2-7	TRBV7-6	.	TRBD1	CASSRDRGPYEQYF	TGTGCCAGCAGTCGGGACAGGGGCCCCTACGAGCAGTACTTC
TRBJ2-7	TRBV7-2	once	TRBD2	CASSLGRGGYEQYF	TGTGCCAGCAGCCTCGGACGGGGGGGCTACGAGCAGTACTTC
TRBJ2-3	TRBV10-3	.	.	CAISDHKDSRRLTDTQYF	TGTGCCATCAGTGATCATAAGGACAGCCGTCGGTTGACAGATACGCAGTATTTT
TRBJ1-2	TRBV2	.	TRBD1	CASSESDRANYGYTF	TGTGCCAGCAGTGAATCGGACAGGGCTAACTATGGCTACACCTTC
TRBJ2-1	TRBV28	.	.	CASIERFPYNEQFF	TGTGCCAGCATCGAGCGATTCCCCTACAATGAGCAGTTCTTC